This is a list of T cell receptor beta chains from one sample in a study of cytomegalovirus exposure and HLA in healthy donors. The repertoire was sequenced with immunoSEQ multiplex PCR; TCRdb's copy has only in-frame clones and lacks some. This table holds about 190,000 clones, about 80% found once. Sample: PBMCs. These receptor sequences come from a young woman in good health and CMV-seropositive. Each CDR3 is given with its conserved first and last residue. D genes are given only for firm matches. Rows may omit the clone size; those that give it use once, few, many or a size class.

j_call	v_call	clone_size	d_call	cdr3_aa	cdr3_nt
TRBJ2-3	TRBV21-1	NA	NA	CASSLSDGPGWPPQYF	TGTGCCAGCAGCCTTTCCGACGGTCCCGGGTGGCCACCGCAGTATTTT
TRBJ2-5	TRBV2	NA	TRBD1	CASTQDRGRETQYF	TGTGCCAGCACCCAGGACAGGGGAAGGGAGACCCAGTACTTC
TRBJ1-1	TRBV28	NA	NA	CASSSLRGFAEAFF	TGTGCCAGCAGCTCCCTCCGGGGGTTCGCTGAAGCTTTCTTT
TRBJ2-1	TRBV2	NA	TRBD2	CASRNSGSLNEQFF	TGTGCCAGCAGAAATAGCGGGAGTCTAAATGAGCAGTTCTTC
TRBJ1-1	TRBV11-2	NA	NA	CASSLTSGNTEAFF	TGTGCCAGCAGCTTAACTTCAGGGAACACTGAAGCTTTCTTT
TRBJ2-5	TRBV15	NA	TRBD2	CATSRDWQAGLGREETQYF	TGTGCCACCAGCAGAGATTGGCAAGCGGGGCTCGGTCGGGAAGAGACCCAGTACTTC
TRBJ2-1	TRBV2	NA	TRBD1	CASRDRSGQDEQFF	TGTGCCAGCAGGGACAGGTCTGGACAGGATGAGCAGTTCTTC
TRBJ2-3	TRBV14	NA	TRBD2	CASSQTGSGSYTDTQYF	TGTGCCAGCAGCCAAACGGGGAGCGGGAGTTACACAGATACGCAGTATTTT
TRBJ2-5	TRBV4-3	NA	TRBD1	CASSQEDRLGETQYF	TGCGCCAGCAGCCAAGAGGACAGGCTAGGGGAGACCCAGTACTTC
TRBJ2-1	TRBV5-6	few	TRBD1	CASSRTGEPYNEQFF	TGTGCCAGCAGCCGGACAGGGGAACCCTACAATGAGCAGTTCTTC
TRBJ2-5	TRBV2	NA	NA	CASSQRRGQGRQETQYF	TGTGCCAGCAGCCAGAGGAGAGGCCAAGGGAGACAAGAGACCCAGTACTTC
TRBJ1-1	TRBV10-3	NA	NA	CAISEQLNTEAFF	TGTGCCATCAGTGAACAGTTGAACACTGAAGCTTTCTTT
TRBJ2-2	TRBV5-6	NA	NA	CASSYSQGSSTGELFF	TGTGCCAGCAGCTACTCACAGGGTTCGAGCACCGGGGAGCTGTTTTTT
TRBJ1-2	TRBV30	NA	NA	CAWSVKGTFYGYTF	TGTGCCTGGAGTGTAAAGGGGACATTCTATGGCTACACCTTC
TRBJ1-5	TRBV18	NA	NA	CASSGDRNQPQHF	TGTGCCAGCTCAGGAGACCGGAATCAGCCCCAGCATTTT
TRBJ1-1	TRBV18	NA	NA	CASSSGQNTEAFF	TGTGCCAGCTCATCGGGACAGAACACTGAAGCTTTCTTT
TRBJ1-2	TRBV28	few	NA	CASSPRYYRTEHDGYTF	TGTGCCAGCAGCCCCCGGTACTATAGGACAGAGCATGATGGCTACACCTTC
TRBJ2-7	TRBV5-1	NA	TRBD1	CASSLRQGEFYEQYF	TGCGCCAGCAGCTTGAGACAGGGGGAATTCTACGAGCAGTACTTC
TRBJ2-1	TRBV9	NA	NA	CASSEGGLNEQFF	TGTGCCAGCAGCGAAGGGGGTTTGAATGAGCAGTTCTTC
TRBJ2-1	TRBV5-1	few	TRBD2	CASSRTRFEQFF	TGCGCCAGCAGCCGGACTAGATTTGAGCAGTTCTTC
TRBJ2-7	TRBV27	NA	NA	CASSETDSSYEQYF	TGTGCCAGCTCGGAGACTGATAGCTCCTACGAGCAGTACTTC
TRBJ1-6	TRBV28	NA	NA	CASSGSSWERSPLHF	TGTGCCAGCAGTGGTTCCTCGTGGGAGAGATCACCCCTCCACTTT
TRBJ2-5	TRBV11-3	NA	TRBD2	CASSSQPGTSVLKTQYF	TGTGCCAGCAGCTCTCAGCCCGGGACTAGCGTCTTGAAGACCCAGTACTTC
TRBJ2-7	TRBV5-1	NA	TRBD1	CASSSGGRYEQYF	TGCGCCAGCAGCTCAGGGGGCAGGTACGAGCAGTACTTC
TRBJ1-5	TRBV20-1	few	NA	CSASPDQPQHF	TGCAGTGCTAGTCCAGATCAGCCCCAGCATTTT
TRBJ1-2	TRBV21-1	NA	NA	CASSKTPRGYYGYTF	TGTGCCAGCAGCAAAACCCCCCGCGGCTACTATGGCTACACCTTC
TRBJ2-3	TRBV4-2	NA	NA	CASSQARGDTQYF	TGTGCCAGCAGCCAAGCCCGGGGGGATACGCAGTATTTT
TRBJ1-4	TRBV4-2	NA	NA	CASSQETPKSATNEKLFF	TGTGCCAGCAGCCAAGAGACACCCAAATCCGCAACTAATGAAAAACTGTTTTTT
TRBJ2-5	TRBV28	NA	NA	CASSLWPFGEQYF	TGTGCCAGCAGTTTATGGCCCTTCGGGGAGCAGTACTTC
TRBJ2-7	TRBV19	NA	NA	CASKVTGSSYEQYF	TGTGCCAGTAAGGTCACAGGGAGCTCCTACGAGCAGTACTTC
TRBJ2-7	TRBV4-1	NA	NA	CASSQEWRHSYEQYF	TGCGCCAGCAGCCAAGAGTGGCGGCACTCCTACGAGCAGTACTTC
TRBJ2-2	TRBV9	few	NA	CASSPSVDPGELFF	TGTGCCAGCAGTCCCTCGGTCGATCCCGGGGAGCTGTTTTTT
TRBJ2-3	TRBV2	NA	TRBD2	CASSGLAGGTDTQYF	TGTGCCAGCAGTGGTTTAGCGGGGGGCACAGATACGCAGTATTTT
TRBJ1-5	TRBV7-9	NA	TRBD1	CASSLGTGNQPQHF	TGTGCCAGCAGCTTAGGGACAGGGAATCAGCCCCAGCATTTT
TRBJ2-3	TRBV21-1	NA	NA	CANPLPATGLWTDTQYF	TGTGCCAACCCGCTGCCAGCGACAGGGTTGTGGACAGATACGCAGTATTTT
TRBJ2-2	TRBV5-4	NA	TRBD1	CASSMDRGRVTGELFF	TGTGCCAGCAGCATGGACAGGGGCCGGGTTACCGGGGAGCTGTTTTTT
TRBJ2-1	TRBV5-1	NA	TRBD1	CASSSGLVQGAHNEQFF	TGCGCCAGCAGCTCAGGCCTAGTACAGGGGGCCCACAATGAGCAGTTCTTC
TRBJ2-1	TRBV7-8	NA	TRBD2	CASSLARDPGTSRNNEQFF	TGTGCCAGCAGCTTAGCGCGAGATCCTGGGACTAGCAGAAACAATGAGCAGTTCTTC
TRBJ2-1	TRBV28	NA	TRBD1	CASSSDRESGNEQFF	TGTGCCAGCAGTTCAGACAGGGAAAGTGGCAATGAGCAGTTCTTC
TRBJ1-1	TRBV7-6	once	NA	CASSSSQGPMNTEAFF	TGTGCCAGCAGCTCCTCGCAGGGGCCTATGAACACTGAAGCTTTCTTT
TRBJ2-2	TRBV4-2	NA	TRBD2	CASSQAGGGELFF	TGTGCCAGCAGCCAAGCGGGGGGCGGGGAGCTGTTTTTT
TRBJ2-5	TRBV27	NA	NA	CASSLAGYQETQYF	TGTGCCAGCTCTCTAGCAGGTTACCAAGAGACCCAGTACTTC
TRBJ1-4	TRBV30	NA	NA	CAWSRGGISEKLFF	TGTGCCTGGAGTAGGGGGGGCATTAGTGAAAAACTGTTTTTT
TRBJ1-2	TRBV11-2	NA	NA	CASSSPGGDYGYTF	TGTGCCAGCAGCTCTCCGGGCGGGGACTATGGCTACACCTTC
TRBJ2-5	TRBV19	NA	NA	CASAHARGETQYF	TGTGCCAGTGCCCACGCTAGAGGGGAGACCCAGTACTTC
TRBJ2-3	TRBV30	NA	NA	CAWTMGGLEQYF	TGTGCCTGGACCATGGGGGGACTGGAGCAGTATTTT
TRBJ1-4	TRBV2	once	NA	CASSPRGTNEKLFF	TGTGCCAGCAGCCCCAGGGGAACTAATGAAAAACTGTTTTTT
TRBJ1-4	TRBV5-1	few	TRBD1	CASSLETGNEKLFF	TGCGCCAGCAGCTTAGAGACAGGGAATGAAAAACTGTTTTTT
TRBJ2-3	TRBV30	NA	TRBD2	CAWSGGLAGEGSVSQTDTQYF	TGTGCCTGGAGTGGGGGACTAGCGGGAGAAGGATCGGTTTCCCAAACAGATACGCAGTATTTT
TRBJ2-5	TRBV12-5	NA	NA	CASGLGWVTQYF	TGTGCTAGTGGCCTCGGGTGGGTGACCCAGTACTTC
TRBJ2-3	TRBV27	NA	TRBD2	CASRPRGGRDTQYF	TGTGCCAGCAGACCCCGCGGGGGAAGAGATACGCAGTATTTT
TRBJ1-1	TRBV15	NA	NA	CATSGRRTEALNTEAFF	TGTGCCACCAGCGGACGGCGGACAGAAGCACTGAACACTGAAGCTTTCTTT
TRBJ1-5	TRBV6-1	few	NA	CASSAERGIGQPQHF	TGTGCCAGCAGTGCCGAGAGGGGGATAGGTCAGCCCCAGCATTTT
TRBJ2-2	TRBV6-4	once	TRBD1	CASSDTNRGYTGELFF	TGTGCCAGCAGTGATACGAACAGGGGTTACACCGGGGAGCTGTTTTTT
TRBJ1-3	TRBV7-2	NA	TRBD1	CASSLTGTGNTIYF	TGTGCCAGCAGCTTGACAGGGACTGGAAACACCATATATTTT
TRBJ1-3	TRBV5-8	NA	NA	CASSLAGFGNTIYF	TGTGCCAGCAGCTTGGCCGGGTTCGGAAACACCATATATTTT